The subject of this entry is one T cell receptor beta chain. As yet, its antigen is unknown. The CDR3 sequence is 16 residues long. Looked up from germline, CDR1 is SGDLS and CDR2 is YYNGEE. V was trimmed by 3 bases and J by 4 bases, leaving 18 bases between them. This sample was included in a study of Ad26.COV2.S vaccination and SARS-CoV-2 variants. Whole-study context: As a participant in COV1001, the donor was in the Ad26.COV2.S trial arm. Study results and caveats: In TCR breadth and depth analyses, total T cell responses may have been underestimated. Greater spike-specific TCR breadth was seen in vaccine recipients than in placebo recipients.

Generated by immunoSEQ multiplex PCR, the TCRdb table keeps only in-frame clones and is missing some. Of hundreds of thousands of clones listed, about 90% are singletons. Treatment specified: around 19 received Ad26.COV2.S at low or high dose, single or two shots; about five received placebo; per-sample allocation not given. Sampling was performed 63 days after the first vaccine or placebo injection. This material consisted of peripheral blood, taken in a trial of Ad26.COV2.S vaccine versus placebo. This TCR came from a person aged 18-65 years who received the Ad26.COV2.S COVID-19 vaccine or a placebo. J is TRBJ2-3 and V is TRBV9; D might be TRBD2 (7 bases). This CDR3 reads CASSARGGLGADTQYF. Written as DNA, the CDR3 is TGTGCCAGCAGCGCCCGCGGGGGCCTAGGCGCAGATACGCAGTATTTT.